The source of this T cell receptor beta chain is a study of blood T cell repertoires in COVID-19. CDR1 and CDR2 (germline): GTSNPN, SVGIG (reference sequence). The CDR3 length is 13 residues. Trimming shortened V by 0 bases and J by 5 bases, and 8 bases separated the two germline ends. Study processing details: Estimation of nucleated cell counts relied on the amplification of reference gene primers. Clones were read by immunoSEQ multiplex PCR, and TCRdb kept only the in-frame ones, dropping some. The DNA gave D and trimming, while V, J and clone size come from that table. The sample includes 160,000 or so clones, approximately 80% of them seen just once.

The sample was peripheral blood. The clonotype comes from a woman older than 75 with acute or convalescent COVID-19. This rearrangement joins TRBV30 to TRBJ2-1, with D perhaps matching TRBD2 (5 bases). CDR3 residues: CAWSVQADNEQFF. In DNA form, the CDR3 reads TGTGCCTGGAGTGTACAAGCGGACAATGAGCAGTTCTTC. Full variable domain (rest looked up from reference TRBV30 and TRBJ2-1): SQTIHQWPATLVQPVGSPLSLECTVEGTSNPNLYWYRQAAGRGLQLLFYSVGIGQISSEVPQNLSASRPQDRQFILSSKKLLLSDSGFYLCAWSVQADNEQFFGPGTRLTVL.